This TCR beta chain came from a study of blood T cell repertoires in COVID-19. Study-level information: There were acute and convalescent COVID-19 samples, and they came from the United States, Italy and Spain. Sources were T cells, B-cell-depleted T cells, or PBMCs; the material itself was cDNA or gDNA.

This clone was detected once. Germline lookup yields CDR1 MNHEY and CDR2 SVGAGI. CDR3 length: 14 amino acids. Trimming took 4 bases from V and 1 from J; bases not matched to a gene: 4. Study processing details: Amplification with reference gene primers provided the estimates of nucleated cell counts. Clones were sequenced by immunoSEQ multiplex PCR, and TCRdb holds only the in-frame ones, with some missing. D and trimming were read from the DNA, whereas the V and J calls and clone size are those reported in that table. The data contain roughly 100,000 clones, 80% to 85% of them singletons. The sequencing sample was made of peripheral blood. The sequence was obtained from a woman at least 80 years old with acute or convalescent COVID-19. The chain combines TRBV6-5 with TRBJ2-7, with 7 nucleotides matching TRBD1. The CDR3 nucleotides read TGTGCCAGCAGTTTCAACAGGGGTTCCTACGAGCAGTACTTC. Its translation: CASSFNRGSYEQYF.